This T cell receptor (beta chain) was recovered during a study of blood T cells in healthy people across ages (dated by TCRdb to between 2015 and 2017). A note on the overall study: Template switching captured roughly one uniquely barcoded TCR beta cDNA molecule per two T cells in model experiments. The study measured age-related changes in TCR beta repertoire diversity using deep sequencing normalized with unique cDNA molecular identifiers. The donors were divided into four age groups: young (average around 17 years), middle-aged (around 37), aged (around 59) and long-lived (about 80). To avoid experimental bias, donors of different ages were spread randomly across the sequencing lanes. Using the same blood draw, the study looked at two additional independent replicas of 1 million unique cDNA reads for two donors, one aged 18 to 30 and the other aged 80 or older.

The CDR3 contains 14 residues, cysteine and phenylalanine counted. Only CDR3 DNA is held: 42 bases, read in frame from base 1. The trim is 1 base for V and 1 base for J, with a gap of 8 bases between the germline ends. CDR1 and CDR2, per the germline V gene (reference sequence), are MNHNY and SVGAGI. The donors were under 40 Caucasian individuals from Russia, aged roughly 6 to 100 years, who were systemically healthy. Approximately 9 milliliters of peripheral blood were collected from each donor into EDTA-treated Vacutainer tubes. PBMCs were isolated by Ficoll-Paque density-gradient centrifugation, with at least 6 million obtained per sample. Trizol reagent was used to extract total RNA from PBMCs, with at least 5 micrograms per sample. The percentages of naive CD45RAhigh/CD27high T cells were determined by flow cytometry on a PBMC aliquot from every donor. Library generation was performed with 5' RACE. Sequencing relied on an Illumina HiSeq 2500. A second roughly 6 to 11 cycle PCR used a sample-barcoded 5' primer and a J-beta primer mix. Each TCR beta cDNA molecule received a unique molecular identifier from a template-switch 5' adaptor carrying 12 random nucleotides. Each sample yielded at least 3 million CDR3-containing paired-end reads. First-strand cDNA synthesis was performed from all RNA using the Mint cDNA synthesis kit, with priming by a TRBC-specific oligonucleotide. Following uracil-DNA glycosylase treatment, a first 18-cycle PCR with universal primers M1SS and BC2_uni_R was performed on all cDNA. The original pipeline was this. Normalization of each sample was performed by random selection of 1 million high-quality reads, each carrying a distinct molecular identifier. Reads sharing molecular identifiers were discarded rather than binned into consensus sequences. MiTCR, set to a Q25 quality threshold and the strictest error-elimination algorithm, was used for CDR3 identification, clonotype clustering and error correction. Lower-bound total TCR beta diversity was estimated with a nonparametric unseen species model using Euler transformation. The public reads were run again by TCRdb, first through fastp at Q25 and then through MiXCR, and only productive beta chains were kept. For every CDR3 protein sequence, its rows merge into one entry that carries the most common genes and DNA. TCRdb's processing, not the authors' own work, is the source of the V and J calls. The sample table contains 2 million or so distinct CDR3 sequences; only one count was recorded for around half of them. The ten most abundant clones make up over 2% of the sample.

Overall study results and their limits: Because the CMV infection status of the donors was unknown, age-related changes in expanded clonotypes may potentially have been confounded. Compared with the aged group, more naive CD4+ T cells, fewer expanded clones and increased TCR diversity were shown by the long-lived group, suggesting age selection. Observed TCR beta diversity per million T cells fell roughly linearly with age, and a significant reduction was already apparent by age around 36. The percentage of naive T cells measured by flow cytometry correlated strongly with observed TCR beta diversity. Conclusive comparison of naive and antigen-experienced compartments was prevented by the profiling of bulk unsorted PBMCs. Total diversity estimates from one million sequenced T cells were considered lower bounds and underestimates.

This clonotype turned up a few times. This receptor's antigen is unknown. No base quality values were provided; no much bigger clone lies one nucleotide off. Sequencing used blood. The chain is assembled from TRBV6-6 and TRBJ2-7, with a tentative D gene TRBD2 over 5 matching bases. The receptor was isolated from a middle-aged woman in good health. The CDR3 has the sequence CASSYFGNSYEQYF. The sequenced DNA is TGTGCCAGCAGTTACTTCGGGAATTCCTACGAGCAGTACTTC.